The next 16 T cell receptor beta chains were all read from a single sample in a study of beta chain features in type 1 diabetes. Isolated RNA was reverse transcribed in full, so expressed TCRB transcripts were sequenced. Libraries were prepared by immunoSEQ multiplex PCR; TCRdb keeps only in-frame clonotypes and omits some of them. Of 200,000 to 250,000 clones in the sample, about a tenth were seen once. Sample: central memory CD4+ T cells from blood. Receptors originate from a young man in good health.

The chain employs TRBV7-2 and TRBJ2-6; the match to TRBD1 covers 7 bases. V lost 5 bases and J lost 0; bases outside the gene matches: 13. From germline, CDR1 is SGHTA and CDR2 FQGNSA. There are 19 residues in the CDR3. This CDR3 is CASSPDRRPTPSGANVLTF. CDR3 bases: TGTGCCAGCAGCCCGGACAGGCGGCCTACACCCTCTGGGGCCAACGTCCTGACTTTC.

This clone was seen many times. Other DNA sequences in this sample translate to the same CDR3. This sequence joins TRBV6-5 and TRBJ2-5; perhaps TRBD2 as D (6 bases). The germline V and J ends were trimmed by 2 bases and 5 bases, with 9 bases remaining between them. The CDR3 has 13 residues. Germline CDR1 and CDR2: MNHEY and SVGAGI. CDR3 sequence reads: CASSYRGRETQYF. In nucleotides, the CDR3 is TGTGCCAGCAGTTACCGAGGGAGGGAGACCCAGTACTTC.

The chain employs TRBV4-2 and TRBJ1-1; 7 bases fit TRBD1. Germline CDR1 LGHNA, CDR2 YNFKEQ. With V trimmed by 4 bases and J by 5 bases, 7 bases remained unmatched. CDR3 length: 14 amino acids. The CDR3 sequence: CASSPADRVTEAFF. The CDR3 DNA follows: TGTGCCAGCAGCCCAGCAGACAGGGTGACTGAAGCTTTCTTT.

This clone has only a few counts. The chain uses TRBV19 and TRBJ2-6; 8 nucleotides align to TRBD1. The CDR3 has 16 amino acids. Per the germline V gene, CDR1 is LNHDA and CDR2 is SQIVND (reference sequence). Trimming took 5 bases from V and 3 from J; bases not matched to a gene: 6. This CDR3 reads CASSLWTGFGANVLTF. The CDR3 DNA reads as TGTGCCAGTAGTTTGTGGACAGGGTTTGGGGCCAACGTCCTGACTTTC.

This chain uses TRBV5-1 with TRBJ2-5; no clear D. CDR3 size: 13 residues. V lost 4 bases and J 0 bases, leaving 7 bases between the germline ends. Germline loops: CDR1 SGHRS, CDR2 YFSETQ. The CDR3 nucleotides read TGCGCCAGCAGCCCAGACAACCAAGAGACCCAGTACTTC. Protein: CASSPDNQETQYF.

This clone was detected only a few times. The rearrangement uses TRBV7-6 and TRBJ2-7; D may be TRBD2 (6 bases). The V gene lost 0 bases and the J gene lost 4 bases, with 13 bases spanning the gap. The CDR3 loop spans 15 amino acids. Germline-derived CDR1 and CDR2 are SGHVS and FNYEAQ. Here the CDR3 DNA reads TGTGCCAGCAGCTTAGCGGTGGAGGGGCCGTACGAGCAGTACTTC. Its translation is CASSLAVEGPYEQYF.

This clone was seen a few times. V usage is TRBV30 and J usage is TRBJ2-7, with TRBD1 matching 9 bases. In germline, CDR1 is GTSNPN, CDR2 SVGIG (reference sequence). This CDR3 has 13 residues. With 3 bases clipped from V and 0 bases from J, the junction kept 0 bases outside the gene matches. The DNA of the CDR3 is TGTGCCTGGAGGACAGGGGGCTCCTACGAGCAGTACTTC. Amino acid sequence: CAWRTGGSYEQYF.

This clone was seen only a few times. The rearrangement links TRBV4-2 to TRBJ1-4; D not certain. Trimming cost V 4 bases and J 8 bases, with 5 bases left between them. This CDR3 is 11 amino acids long. Germline V gives CDR1 LGHNA, CDR2 YNFKEQ. The CDR3: CASSRGEKLFF. The DNA for the CDR3 is TGTGCCAGCAGCCGCGGGGAAAAACTGTTTTTT.

This clone was detected a few times. This chain uses TRBV29-1 with TRBJ1-1, with a tentative D call TRBD1 (5 bases). The CDR3 has 11 residues. Trimming cost V 7 bases and J 4 bases, with 10 bases left between them. CDR1 and CDR2 (germline): SQVTM, ANQGSEA. This CDR3 is CSGGGSTEAFF. Here the CDR3 DNA reads TGCAGCGGTGGGGGAAGCACTGAAGCTTTCTTT.

This clone showed up just a few times. This chain uses TRBV5-1 with TRBJ2-5; 9 bases fit TRBD2. CDR1 is SGHRS, CDR2 YFSETQ, per germline. CDR3 length: 15 residues. Trimming removed 0 bases from V and 5 bases from J; junction bases left unmatched: 5. The CDR3 spells CASSLVGTSSETQYF. DNA for the CDR3: TGCGCCAGCAGCTTGGTTGGGACTAGCTCGGAGACCCAGTACTTC.

The sample holds a few counts of this clone. The rearrangement uses TRBV15 and TRBJ2-7, with D possibly being TRBD1 (5 bases). Germline V CDR1 and CDR2: LNHNV, YYDKDF (reference sequence). Trimming cost V 0 bases and J 3 bases, with 12 bases left between them. This CDR3 has 15 residues. The CDR3: CATSRDRAGIYEQYF. The DNA of the CDR3 is TGTGCCACCAGCAGAGATCGGGCAGGGATCTACGAGCAGTACTTC.

The chain combines TRBV10-3 with TRBJ2-1; weak D call: TRBD2 (6 bases). The ends were cut back, 6 bases at V and 3 bases at J, with 9 bases in the middle. The CDR3 is made up of 13 amino acids. Germline V gene sequence: CDR1 ENHRY, CDR2 SYGVKD. CDR3 bases: TGTGCCATCAGGACGGGACTCTACAATGAGCAGTTCTTC. This translates into CAIRTGLYNEQFF.

The rearrangement uses TRBV4-2 and TRBJ2-2; a weak D match, TRBD2 (6 bases). Germline V lookup: CDR1 LGHNA, CDR2 YNFKEQ. V was clipped by 0 bases and J by 4 bases, with 21 bases between them. The CDR3 contains 19 residues. For the CDR3, the DNA is TGTGCCAGCAGCCAAGAAGCTCGCGGGACCTATATAAGCACCGGGGAGCTGTTTTTT. Translated, it gives CASSQEARGTYISTGELFF.

This clone was found a few times. This chain connects TRBV12-5 to TRBJ2-1; D gene uncertain. The CDR3 length is 12 residues. The germline CDR1 and CDR2 sequences are LGHNT and FRNRAP. The V end was cut by 0 bases, the J end by 8 bases, with 5 bases between. CDR3 protein: CASGLVTYEQFF. Written as DNA, the CDR3 is TGTGCTAGTGGTTTGGTAACTTATGAGCAGTTCTTC.

The table lists this clone with a few counts. The V call is TRBV6-1, the J call TRBJ2-3, with 11 bases matching TRBD1. In germline, CDR1 is MNHNS, CDR2 SASEGT. There are 15 residues in the CDR3. The V and J ends lost 5 bases and 1 base, in that order; junction bases with no gene match: 2. The CDR3 reads CASSWTGGGTDTQYF. In DNA, the CDR3 is TGTGCCAGCAGTTGGACAGGGGGCGGCACAGATACGCAGTATTTT.

This clone appeared many times. V is TRBV30 and J is TRBJ2-5; D is undetermined. This CDR3 is built from 13 residues. Trimming shortened V by 0 bases and J by 5 bases, and 10 bases separated the two germline ends. Germline CDR1 GTSNPN, CDR2 SVGIG (reference sequence). In DNA form, the CDR3 reads TGTGCCTGGAGTGTACACCATGCCGAGACCCAGTACTTC. Translating gives CAWSVHHAETQYF.